The clone carrying this T cell receptor (beta chain) was detected only a few times. These data are taken from a study of identical twins. The ends lost 6 bases at V and 8 bases at J; junction bases unmatched: 11. Germline V gives CDR1 KGHDR, CDR2 SFDVKD. This CDR3 spans 15 amino acids. TCRdb itself ran the 5' RACE reads through MiXCR, one entry per CDR3 protein. The data contain around 530,000 distinct CDR3 sequences, around 15% of them seen just once; the ten biggest clones take up roughly 0.43%. The sample also formed part of further work on yellow fever vaccine responses in identical twins.

The receptor was derived from a woman between 18 and 30 years old in good health. The rearrangement joins TRBV24-1 to TRBJ2-4, with 8 positions matching TRBD2. The material sequenced was CD4+ T cells sorted from blood. CDR3 in amino acids: CATSLGGLGNDIQYF. In nucleotides, the CDR3 is TGTGCCACCAGTTTGGGGGGACTAGGAAACGACATTCAGTACTTC.